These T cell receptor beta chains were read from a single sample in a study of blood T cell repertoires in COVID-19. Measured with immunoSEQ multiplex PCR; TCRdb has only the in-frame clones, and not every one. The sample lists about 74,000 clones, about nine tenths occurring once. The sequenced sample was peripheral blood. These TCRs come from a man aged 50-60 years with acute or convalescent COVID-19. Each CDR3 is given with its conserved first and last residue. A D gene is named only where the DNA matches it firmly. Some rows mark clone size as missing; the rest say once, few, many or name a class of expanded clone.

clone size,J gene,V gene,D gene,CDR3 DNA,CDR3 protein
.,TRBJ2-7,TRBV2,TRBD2,TGTGCCAGCAGTGGTAGGACTAGCGGGAGCCTCGAGCAGTACTTC,CASSGRTSGSLEQYF
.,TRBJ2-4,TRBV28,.,TGTGCCAGCAGTGCCCTTTTAAGGCGGCTAGCCAAAAACATTCAGTACTTC,CASSALLRRLAKNIQYF
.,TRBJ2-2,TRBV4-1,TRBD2,TGCGCCAGCAGCCGAGGGGAGGGGCGACTACCCGGGGAGCTGTTTTTT,CASSRGEGRLPGELFF
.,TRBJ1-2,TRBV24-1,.,TGTGCCACCAGTGATTCTTACTCTGGCTACACCTTC,CATSDSYSGYTF
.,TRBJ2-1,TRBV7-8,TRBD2,TGTGCCAGCAGCCCCGCCCCAGTAGCGGGGGTAGGGTACAATGAGCAGTTCTTC,CASSPAPVAGVGYNEQFF
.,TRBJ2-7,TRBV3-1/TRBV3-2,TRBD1,TGTGCCAGCAGCCCGAACAGGGGAGAGGGCTACGAGCAGTACTTC,CASSPNRGEGYEQYF
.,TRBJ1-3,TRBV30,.,TGTGCCTGGAGTTCAGGGTGGGGAAACACCATATATTTT,CAWSSGWGNTIYF
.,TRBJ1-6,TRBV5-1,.,TGCGCCAGCACCCCGGAGGGGACTTATAATTCACCCCTCCACTTT,CASTPEGTYNSPLHF
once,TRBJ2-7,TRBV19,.,TGTGCCAGTAGTATATCTAGTGGGTACGAGCAGTACTTC,CASSISSGYEQYF
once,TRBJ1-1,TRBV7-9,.,TGTGCCAGCAGCCCGACCATGGGGCGAGGAGCTTTCTTT,CASSPTMGRGAFF
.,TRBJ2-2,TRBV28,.,TGTGCCAGCAGTTTAGACGCGAGGGGGTCCGGGGAGCTGTTTTTT,CASSLDARGSGELFF
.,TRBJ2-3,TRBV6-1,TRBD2,TGTGCCAGCAGTGGAGTACCGGGACTACGCTCAGGCACAGATACGCAGTATTTT,CASSGVPGLRSGTDTQYF
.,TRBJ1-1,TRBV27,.,TGTGCCAGCAGTTGGTCTAAGGGGGACACTGAAGCTTTCTTT,CASSWSKGDTEAFF
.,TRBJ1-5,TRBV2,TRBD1,TGTGCCAGCAGGACAGGGGGCAATCAGCCCCAGCATTTT,CASRTGGNQPQHF
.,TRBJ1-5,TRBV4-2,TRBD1,TGTGCCAGCAGCCACATGGGACAGTTACCCAATCAGCCCCAGCATTTT,CASSHMGQLPNQPQHF
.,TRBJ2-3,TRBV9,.,TGTGCCAGCAGCGCAGCGCGGGACGCCTATCAGCCCCAGTATTTT,CASSAARDAYQPQYF
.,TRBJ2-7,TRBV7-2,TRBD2,TGTGCCAGCAGCCAAACTAGCGGGAGGGCCTACGAGCAGTACTTC,CASSQTSGRAYEQYF
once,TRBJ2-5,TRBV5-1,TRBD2,TGCGCCAGCAGCTTGGCCCAGGCGGGAGATCGAGAGACCCAGTACTTC,CASSLAQAGDRETQYF
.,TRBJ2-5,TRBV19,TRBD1,TGTGCCAGTAGCCTACAGGGGGCGGAAGAGACCCAGTACTTC,CASSLQGAEETQYF
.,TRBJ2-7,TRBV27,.,TGTGCCAGCGGTCAGTTTCCCAACGAGCAGTACTTC,CASGQFPNEQYF
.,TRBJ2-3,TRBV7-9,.,TGTGCCAGCAGCTTAGTACAGGGTACAGATACGCAGTATTTT,CASSLVQGTDTQYF
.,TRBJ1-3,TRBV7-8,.,TGTGCCAGCAGCCCACTGGGGGCTGGTTCTTTGTCTGGAAACACCATATATTTT,CASSPLGAGSLSGNTIYF
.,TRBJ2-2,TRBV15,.,TGTGCCACCAGCAGGTCGAGAGTTTCGGCCGGGGAGCTGTTTTTT,CATSRSRVSAGELFF
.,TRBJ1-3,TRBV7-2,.,TGTGCCAGCAGCAGACGGGGGAGTGACGTTGGAAACACCATATATTTT,CASSRRGSDVGNTIYF
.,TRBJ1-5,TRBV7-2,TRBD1,TGTGCCAGCAGCCTCGACAGGGCGGGCAATCAGCCCCAGCATTTT,CASSLDRAGNQPQHF